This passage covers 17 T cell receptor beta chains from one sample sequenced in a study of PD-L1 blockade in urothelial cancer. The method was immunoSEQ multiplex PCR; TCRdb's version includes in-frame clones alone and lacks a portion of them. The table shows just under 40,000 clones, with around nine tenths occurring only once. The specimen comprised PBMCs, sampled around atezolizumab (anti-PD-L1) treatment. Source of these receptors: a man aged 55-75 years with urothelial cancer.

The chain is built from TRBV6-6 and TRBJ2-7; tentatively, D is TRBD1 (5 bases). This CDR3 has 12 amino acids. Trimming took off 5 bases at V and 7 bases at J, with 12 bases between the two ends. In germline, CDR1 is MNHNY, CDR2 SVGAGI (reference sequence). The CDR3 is CASSGALREQYF. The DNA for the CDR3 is TGTGCCAGCAGTGGGGCGCTTAGAGAGCAGTACTTC.

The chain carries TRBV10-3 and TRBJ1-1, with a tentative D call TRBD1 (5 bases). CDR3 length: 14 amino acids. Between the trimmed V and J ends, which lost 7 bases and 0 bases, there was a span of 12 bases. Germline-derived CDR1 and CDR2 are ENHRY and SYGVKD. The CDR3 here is CAITPGGVNTEAFF. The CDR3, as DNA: TGTGCCATCACCCCCGGGGGAGTGAACACTGAAGCTTTCTTT.

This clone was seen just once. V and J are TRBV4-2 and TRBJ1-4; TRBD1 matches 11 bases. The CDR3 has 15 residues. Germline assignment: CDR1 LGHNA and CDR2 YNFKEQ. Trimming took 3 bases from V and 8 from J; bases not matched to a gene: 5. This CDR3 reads CASSQDRGLREKLFF. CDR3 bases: TGTGCCAGCAGCCAGGACAGGGGGCTGAGGGAAAAACTGTTTTTT.

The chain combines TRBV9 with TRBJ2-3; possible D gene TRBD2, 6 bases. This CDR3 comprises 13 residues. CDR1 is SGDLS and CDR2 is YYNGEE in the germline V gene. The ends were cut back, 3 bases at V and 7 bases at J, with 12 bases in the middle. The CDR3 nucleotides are TGTGCCAGCAGCGGGGGAGGCGCGAATACGCAGTATTTT. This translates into CASSGGGANTQYF.

The CDR3 region has the DNA TGCAGCGTTCGAGGGCAGGTCCAAGAGACCCAGTACTTC. It codes for CSVRGQVQETQYF. The chain joins TRBV29-1 to TRBJ2-5; the D gene is possibly TRBD2 (5 bases). The V gene's germline CDR1 is SQVTM and CDR2 ANQGSEA. Between the trimmed V and J ends, which lost 5 bases and 1 base, there was a span of 11 bases. The CDR3 is 13 residues long.

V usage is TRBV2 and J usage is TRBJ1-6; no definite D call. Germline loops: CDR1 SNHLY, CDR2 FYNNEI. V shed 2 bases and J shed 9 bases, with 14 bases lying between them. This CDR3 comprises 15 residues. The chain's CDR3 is CASSESATWSSPLHF. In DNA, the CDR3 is TGTGCCAGCAGTGAATCCGCGACTTGGAGTTCACCCCTCCACTTT.

The CDR3 spells CASSGIAEQETQYF. The CDR3 DNA sequence: TGTGCCAGCAGTGGGATAGCGGAACAAGAGACCCAGTACTTC. The gene calls are TRBV27 and TRBJ2-5; weak D call: TRBD2 (6 bases). Per the germline V gene, CDR1 is MNHEY and CDR2 is SMNVEV (reference sequence). The V end lost 5 bases, the J end lost 2 bases, and 12 bases lay between the germline ends. CDR3 size: 14 residues.

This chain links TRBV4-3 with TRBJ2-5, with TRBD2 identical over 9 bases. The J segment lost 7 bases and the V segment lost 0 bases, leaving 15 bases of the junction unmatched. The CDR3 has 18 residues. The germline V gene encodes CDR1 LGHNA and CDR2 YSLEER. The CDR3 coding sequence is TGCGCCAGCAGCCAAGATCATAGCGGGGGCCCGACTTATGGGACCCAGTACTTC. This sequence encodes CASSQDHSGGPTYGTQYF.

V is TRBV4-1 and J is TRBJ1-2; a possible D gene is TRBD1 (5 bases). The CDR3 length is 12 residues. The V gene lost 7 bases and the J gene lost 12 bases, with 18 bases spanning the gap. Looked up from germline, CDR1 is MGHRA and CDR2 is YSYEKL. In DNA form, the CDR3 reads TGCGCCAGCACAGGGCAGGGCGCAGAGCACACCTTC. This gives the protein CASTGQGAEHTF.

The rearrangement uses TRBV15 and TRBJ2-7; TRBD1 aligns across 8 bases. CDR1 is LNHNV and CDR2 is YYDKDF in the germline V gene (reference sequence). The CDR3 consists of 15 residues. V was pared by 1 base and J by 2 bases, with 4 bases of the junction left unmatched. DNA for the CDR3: TGTGCCACCAGCAGAGCCAGGGGGCTACCCTACGAGCAGTACTTC. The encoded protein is CATSRARGLPYEQYF.

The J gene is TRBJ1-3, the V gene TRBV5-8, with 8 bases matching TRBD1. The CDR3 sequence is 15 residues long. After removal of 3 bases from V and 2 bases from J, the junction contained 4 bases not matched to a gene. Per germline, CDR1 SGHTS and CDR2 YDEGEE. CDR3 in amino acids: CASSWGDRPGNTIYF. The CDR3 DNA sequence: TGTGCCAGCAGCTGGGGGGACAGGCCTGGAAACACCATATATTTT.

The CDR3 is CASSQGGQGLGNRYEQYF. The CDR3 nucleotides read TGTGCCAGCAGCCAAGGAGGCCAGGGGCTCGGGAACCGTTACGAGCAGTACTTC. The chain carries TRBV7-9 and TRBJ2-7; D may be TRBD1 (6 bases). Germline V gene lookup returns CDR1 SEHNR and CDR2 FQNEAQ (reference sequence). Between the trimmed V and J ends, which lost 5 bases and 4 bases, there was a span of 27 bases. The CDR3 sequence is 18 residues long.

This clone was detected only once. The CDR3: CASRPGTSGGKYNEQFF. The CDR3 DNA follows: TGTGCCAGCAGACCTGGGACTAGCGGGGGGAAATACAATGAGCAGTTCTTC. The V call is TRBV2, the J call TRBJ2-1, with 15 bases lining up with TRBD2. The CDR3 consists of 17 residues. After removal of 6 bases from V and 4 bases from J, the junction contained 7 bases not matched to a gene. Germline assignment: CDR1 SNHLY and CDR2 FYNNEI.

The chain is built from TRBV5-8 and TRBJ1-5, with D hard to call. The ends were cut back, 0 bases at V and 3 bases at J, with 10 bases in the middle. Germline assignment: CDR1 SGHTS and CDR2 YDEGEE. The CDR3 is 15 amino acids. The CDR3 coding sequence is TGTGCCAGCAGCTTGGGACAACAGTACAATCAGCCCCAGCATTTT. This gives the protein CASSLGQQYNQPQHF.

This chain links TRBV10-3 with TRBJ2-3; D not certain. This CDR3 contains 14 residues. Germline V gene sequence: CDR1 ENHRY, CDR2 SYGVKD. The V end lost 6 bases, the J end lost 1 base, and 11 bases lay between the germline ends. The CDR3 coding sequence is TGTGCCATCAGCCTCGTACGGGGCACAGATACGCAGTATTTT. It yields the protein CAISLVRGTDTQYF.

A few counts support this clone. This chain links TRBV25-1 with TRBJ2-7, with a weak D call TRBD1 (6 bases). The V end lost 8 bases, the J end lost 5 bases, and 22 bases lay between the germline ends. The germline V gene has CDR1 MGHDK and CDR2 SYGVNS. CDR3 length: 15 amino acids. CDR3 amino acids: CASARQEGDIDEQYF. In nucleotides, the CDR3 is TGTGCCAGCGCCCGGCAAGAAGGGGACATCGACGAGCAGTACTTC.

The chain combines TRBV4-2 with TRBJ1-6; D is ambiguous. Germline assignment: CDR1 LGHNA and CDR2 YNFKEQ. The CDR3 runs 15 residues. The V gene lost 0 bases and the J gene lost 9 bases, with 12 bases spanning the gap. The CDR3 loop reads CASSQENPVGSPLHF. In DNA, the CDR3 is TGTGCCAGCAGCCAAGAGAACCCCGTCGGTTCACCCCTCCACTTT.